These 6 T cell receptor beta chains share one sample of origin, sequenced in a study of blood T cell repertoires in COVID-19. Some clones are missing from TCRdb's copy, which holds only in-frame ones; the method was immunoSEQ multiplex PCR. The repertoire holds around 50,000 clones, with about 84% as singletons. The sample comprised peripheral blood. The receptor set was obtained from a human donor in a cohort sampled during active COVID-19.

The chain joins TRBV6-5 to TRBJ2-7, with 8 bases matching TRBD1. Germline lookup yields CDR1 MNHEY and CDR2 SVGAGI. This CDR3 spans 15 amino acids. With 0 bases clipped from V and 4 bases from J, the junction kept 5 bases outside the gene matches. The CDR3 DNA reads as TGTGCCAGCAGTTACTCCCAGGACAGGGAGTACGAGCAGTACTTC. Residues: CASSYSQDREYEQYF.

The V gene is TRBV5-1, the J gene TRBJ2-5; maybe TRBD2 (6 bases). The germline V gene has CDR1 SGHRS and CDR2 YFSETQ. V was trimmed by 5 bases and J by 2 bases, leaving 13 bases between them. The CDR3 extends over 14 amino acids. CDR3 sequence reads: CASRFAGGQETQYF. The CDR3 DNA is TGCGCCAGCAGGTTCGCCGGGGGACAAGAGACCCAGTACTTC.

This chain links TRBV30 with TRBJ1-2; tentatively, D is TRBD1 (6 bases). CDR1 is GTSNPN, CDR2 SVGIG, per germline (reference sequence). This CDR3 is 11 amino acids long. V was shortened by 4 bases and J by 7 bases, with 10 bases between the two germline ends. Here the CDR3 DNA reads TGTGCCTGGAATAAAGGGGGTGGCTACACCTTC. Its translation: CAWNKGGGYTF.

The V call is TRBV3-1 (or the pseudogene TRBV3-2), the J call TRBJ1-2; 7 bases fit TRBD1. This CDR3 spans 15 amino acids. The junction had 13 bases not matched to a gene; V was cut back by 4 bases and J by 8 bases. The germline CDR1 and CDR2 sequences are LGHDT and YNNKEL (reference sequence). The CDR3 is CASSPPNTGARGYTF. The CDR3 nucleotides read TGTGCCAGCAGCCCACCTAACACAGGGGCACGGGGCTACACCTTC.

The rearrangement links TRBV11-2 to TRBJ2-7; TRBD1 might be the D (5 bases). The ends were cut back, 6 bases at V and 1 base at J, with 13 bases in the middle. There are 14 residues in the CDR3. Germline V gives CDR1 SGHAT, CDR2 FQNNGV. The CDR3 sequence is CASRFDTGSYEQYF. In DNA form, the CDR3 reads TGTGCCAGCAGGTTCGATACAGGATCCTACGAGCAGTACTTC.

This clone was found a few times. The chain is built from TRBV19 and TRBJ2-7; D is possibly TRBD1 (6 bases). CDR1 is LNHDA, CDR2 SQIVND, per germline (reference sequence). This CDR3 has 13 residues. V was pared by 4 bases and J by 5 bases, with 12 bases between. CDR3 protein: CASSTQGTDEQYF. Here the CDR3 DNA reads TGTGCCAGTAGTACACAGGGTACTGACGAGCAGTACTTC.